This T cell receptor beta chain was profiled in a study of cytomegalovirus exposure and HLA in healthy donors. Overall study: The platform used for the roughly 120 validation repertoires matched that of the roughly 700 first-cohort repertoires, a later analysis reported. General study findings and limits: The authors listed 150 to 200 TCR beta chains as cytomegalovirus-associated. With high specificity and sensitivity, the classifier reportedly diagnosed cytomegalovirus status.

J gave up 4 bases and V 5 bases, and 12 bases lay outside the gene matches. Germline V lookup: CDR1 MRHNA, CDR2 SNTAGT. The CDR3 has 16 residues. The method was immunoSEQ multiplex PCR; TCRdb's version includes in-frame clones alone and lacks a portion of them. The data contain 90,000 to 140,000 clones, about 88% of them seen just once; the ten biggest clones take up approximately 4%. Concerning this clone: Its antigen remains unidentified.

Separate from the approximately 670-subject first cohort was the approximately 120-subject validation cohort, to which the donors belonged. The sequence derives from a woman aged 18-29 years in good health and CMV-seropositive. Specimen: PBMCs. The V gene is TRBV6-4, the J gene TRBJ2-3; 7 bases match TRBD1. CDR3 DNA sequence: TGTGCCAGCAGTCTAACCCCAGGGGGACACGCAGATACGCAGTATTTT. It encodes CASSLTPGGHADTQYF.